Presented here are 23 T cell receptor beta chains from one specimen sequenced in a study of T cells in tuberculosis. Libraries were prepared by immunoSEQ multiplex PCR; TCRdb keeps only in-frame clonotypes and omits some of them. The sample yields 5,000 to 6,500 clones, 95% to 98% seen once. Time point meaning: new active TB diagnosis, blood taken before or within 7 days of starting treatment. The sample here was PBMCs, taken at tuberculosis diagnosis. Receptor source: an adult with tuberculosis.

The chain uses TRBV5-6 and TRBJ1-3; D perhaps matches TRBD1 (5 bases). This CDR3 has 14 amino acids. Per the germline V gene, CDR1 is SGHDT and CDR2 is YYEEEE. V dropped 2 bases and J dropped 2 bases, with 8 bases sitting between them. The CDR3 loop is CASSFTGAGNTIYF. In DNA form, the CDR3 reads TGTGCCAGCAGCTTTACGGGGGCTGGAAACACCATATATTTT.

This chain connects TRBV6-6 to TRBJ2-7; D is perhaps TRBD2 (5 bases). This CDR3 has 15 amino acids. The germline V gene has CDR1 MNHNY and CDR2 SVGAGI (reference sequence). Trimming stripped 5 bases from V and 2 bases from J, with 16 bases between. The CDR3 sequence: CASSRRSGLAYEQYF. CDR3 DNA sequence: TGTGCCAGCAGTAGAAGGAGCGGTTTGGCCTACGAGCAGTACTTC.

For the CDR3, the DNA is TGTGCCAGCAGCTTCCAGGGGGATCAGCCCCAGCATTTT. The encoded protein is CASSFQGDQPQHF. The chain couples TRBV7-2 to TRBJ1-5; 7 bases match TRBD1. Trimming at V came to 3 bases and at J to 5 bases, leaving 1 base not matched to a gene. The CDR3 runs to 13 residues. Germline CDR1 is SGHTA and CDR2 is FQGNSA.

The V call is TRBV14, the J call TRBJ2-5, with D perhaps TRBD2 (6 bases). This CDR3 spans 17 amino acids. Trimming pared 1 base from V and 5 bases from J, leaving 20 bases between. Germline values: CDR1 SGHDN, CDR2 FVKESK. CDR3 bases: TGTGCCAGCAGCCAAGTACCTGGACGGGGAGGTCAGGAGACCCAGTACTTC. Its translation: CASSQVPGRGGQETQYF.

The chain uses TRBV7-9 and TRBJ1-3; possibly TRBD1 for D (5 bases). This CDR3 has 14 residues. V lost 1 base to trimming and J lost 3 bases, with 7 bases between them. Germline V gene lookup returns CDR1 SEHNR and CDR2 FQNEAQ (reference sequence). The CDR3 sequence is CASSLGRDGNTIYF. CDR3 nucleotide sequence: TGTGCCAGCAGCTTAGGCAGGGATGGAAACACCATATATTTT.

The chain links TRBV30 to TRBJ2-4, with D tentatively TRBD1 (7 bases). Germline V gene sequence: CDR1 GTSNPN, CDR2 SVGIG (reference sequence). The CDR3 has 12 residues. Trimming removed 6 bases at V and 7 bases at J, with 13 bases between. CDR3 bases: TGTGCCTGTTCGACAGGGAGGAACATTCAGTACTTC. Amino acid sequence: CACSTGRNIQYF.

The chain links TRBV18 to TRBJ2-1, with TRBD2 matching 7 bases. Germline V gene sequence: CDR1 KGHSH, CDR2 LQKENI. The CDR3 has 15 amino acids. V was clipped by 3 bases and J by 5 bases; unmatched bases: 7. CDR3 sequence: CASSPEGLADNEQFF. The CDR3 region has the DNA TGTGCCAGCTCACCCGAGGGGCTAGCGGACAATGAGCAGTTCTTC. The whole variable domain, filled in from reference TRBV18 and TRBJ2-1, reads NAGVMQNPRHLVRRRGQEARLRCSPMKGHSHVYWYRQLPEEGLKFMVYLQKENIIDESGMPKERFSAEFPKEGPSILRIQQVVRGDSAAYFCASSPEGLADNEQFFGPGTRLTVL.

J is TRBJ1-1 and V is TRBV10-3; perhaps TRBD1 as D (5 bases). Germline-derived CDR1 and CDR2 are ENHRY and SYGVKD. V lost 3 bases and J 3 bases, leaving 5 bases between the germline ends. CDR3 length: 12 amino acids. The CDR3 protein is CAISDRDTEAFF. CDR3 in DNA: TGTGCCATCAGTGACAGGGACACTGAAGCTTTCTTT.

The CDR3 coding sequence is TGCGCCAGCAGCTTGTTGCTAGCGGGAGGGTTAACAGGGGGGGAGCAGTTCTTC. This sequence encodes CASSLLLAGGLTGGEQFF. The chain has TRBV5-1 and TRBJ2-1; 12 bases fit TRBD2. In germline, CDR1 is SGHRS, CDR2 YFSETQ. The V and J ends lost 1 base and 10 bases, in that order; junction bases with no gene match: 15. This CDR3 region has 18 residues.

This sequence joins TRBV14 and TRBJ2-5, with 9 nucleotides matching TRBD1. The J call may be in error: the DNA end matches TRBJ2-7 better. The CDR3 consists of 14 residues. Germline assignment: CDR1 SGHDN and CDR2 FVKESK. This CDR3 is CASSQGQGVREQYF. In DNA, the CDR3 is TGTGCCAGCAGCCAAGGACAGGGGGTCCGCGAGCAGTACTTC.

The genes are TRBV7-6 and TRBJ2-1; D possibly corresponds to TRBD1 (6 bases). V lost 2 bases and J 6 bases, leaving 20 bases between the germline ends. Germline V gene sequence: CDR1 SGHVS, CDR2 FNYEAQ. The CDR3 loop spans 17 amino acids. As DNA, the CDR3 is TGTGCCAGCAGCTTAAGGGGTGGGGGCTCCGTGGGCAATGAGCAGTTCTTC. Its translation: CASSLRGGGSVGNEQFF.

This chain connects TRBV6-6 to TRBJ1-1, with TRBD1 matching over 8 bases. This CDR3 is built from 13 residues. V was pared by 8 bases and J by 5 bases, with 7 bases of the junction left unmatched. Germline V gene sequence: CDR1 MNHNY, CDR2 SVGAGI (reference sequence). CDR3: CASRGQGGTEAFF. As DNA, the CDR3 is TGTGCCAGCCGCGGACAGGGCGGGACTGAAGCTTTCTTT.

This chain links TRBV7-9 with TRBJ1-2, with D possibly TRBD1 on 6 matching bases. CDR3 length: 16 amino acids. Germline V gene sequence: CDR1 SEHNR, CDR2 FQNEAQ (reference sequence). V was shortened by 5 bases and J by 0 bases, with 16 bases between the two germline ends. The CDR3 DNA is TGTGCCAGCAGCCCCGGCTTGGACAGAACTAACTATGGCTACACCTTC. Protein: CASSPGLDRTNYGYTF.

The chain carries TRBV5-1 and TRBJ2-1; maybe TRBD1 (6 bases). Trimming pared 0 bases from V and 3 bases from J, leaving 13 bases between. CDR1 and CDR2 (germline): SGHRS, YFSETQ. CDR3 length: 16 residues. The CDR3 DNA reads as TGCGCCAGCAGCTTGGCCGTCCAGGGGTACTACAATGAGCAGTTCTTC. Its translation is CASSLAVQGYYNEQFF.

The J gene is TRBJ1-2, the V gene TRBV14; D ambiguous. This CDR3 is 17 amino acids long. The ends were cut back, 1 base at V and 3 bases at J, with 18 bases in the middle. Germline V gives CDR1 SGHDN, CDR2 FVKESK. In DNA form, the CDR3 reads TGTGCCAGCAGCCAAGGTGAGCACAGTCTCCTTCACTATGGCTACACCTTC. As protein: CASSQGEHSLLHYGYTF.

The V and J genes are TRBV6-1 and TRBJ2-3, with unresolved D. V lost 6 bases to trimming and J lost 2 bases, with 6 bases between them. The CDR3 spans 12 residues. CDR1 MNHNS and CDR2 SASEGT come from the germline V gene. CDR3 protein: CASRQFTDTQYF. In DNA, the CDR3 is TGTGCCAGCAGACAGTTCACAGATACGCAGTATTTT.

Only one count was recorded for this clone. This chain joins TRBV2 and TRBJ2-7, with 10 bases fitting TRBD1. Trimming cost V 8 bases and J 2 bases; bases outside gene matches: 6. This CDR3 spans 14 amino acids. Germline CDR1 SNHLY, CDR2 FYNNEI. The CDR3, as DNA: TGTGCCAGCCGAGGACAGGGGGGCACCTACGAGCAGTACTTC. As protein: CASRGQGGTYEQYF.

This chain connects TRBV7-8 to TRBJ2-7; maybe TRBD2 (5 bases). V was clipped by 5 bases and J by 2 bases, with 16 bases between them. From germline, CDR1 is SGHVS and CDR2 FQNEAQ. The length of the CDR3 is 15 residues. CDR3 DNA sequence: TGTGCCAGCAGCGATCCACCGACCGGGACCTACGAGCAGTACTTC. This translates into CASSDPPTGTYEQYF.

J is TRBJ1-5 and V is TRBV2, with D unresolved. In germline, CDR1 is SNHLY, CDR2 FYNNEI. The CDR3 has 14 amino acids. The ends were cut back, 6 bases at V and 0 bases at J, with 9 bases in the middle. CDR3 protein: CASRAQVSNQPQHF. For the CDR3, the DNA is TGTGCCAGCAGGGCACAAGTTAGCAATCAGCCCCAGCATTTT.

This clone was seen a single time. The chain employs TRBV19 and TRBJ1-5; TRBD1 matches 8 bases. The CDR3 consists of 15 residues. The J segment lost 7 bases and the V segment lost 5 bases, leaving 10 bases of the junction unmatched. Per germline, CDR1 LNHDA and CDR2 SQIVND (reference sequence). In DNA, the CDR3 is TGTGCCAGTAGTCGCGGACAGGGTGAGATGCAGCCCCAGCATTTT. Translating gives CASSRGQGEMQPQHF. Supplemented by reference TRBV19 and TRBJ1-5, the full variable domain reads DGGITQSPKYLFRKEGQNVTLSCEQNLNHDAMYWYRQDPGQGLRLIYYSQIVNDFQKGDIAEGYSVSREKKESFPLTVTSAQKNPTAFYLCASSRGQGEMQPQHFGDGTRLSIL.

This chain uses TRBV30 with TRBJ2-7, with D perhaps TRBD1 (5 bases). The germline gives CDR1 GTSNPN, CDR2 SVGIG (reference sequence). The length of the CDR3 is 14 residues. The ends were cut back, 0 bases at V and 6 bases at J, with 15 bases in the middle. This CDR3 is CAWSVGHRPLEQYF. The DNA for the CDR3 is TGTGCCTGGAGTGTAGGGCACAGGCCCCTCGAGCAGTACTTC.

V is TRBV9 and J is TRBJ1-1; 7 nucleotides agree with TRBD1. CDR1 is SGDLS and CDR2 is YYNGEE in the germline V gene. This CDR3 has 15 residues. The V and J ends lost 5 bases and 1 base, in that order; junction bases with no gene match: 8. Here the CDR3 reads CASRLDDRANTEAFF. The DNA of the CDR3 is TGTGCCAGCAGGTTAGACGACAGGGCGAACACTGAAGCTTTCTTT.

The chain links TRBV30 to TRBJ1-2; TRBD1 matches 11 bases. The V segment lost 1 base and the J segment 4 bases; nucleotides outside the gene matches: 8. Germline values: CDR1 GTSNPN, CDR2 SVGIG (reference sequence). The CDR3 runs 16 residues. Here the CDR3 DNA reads TGTGCCTGGAGTGGGGACAGGGGGTCGGGCTTCTATGGCTACACCTTC. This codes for CAWSGDRGSGFYGYTF.